The 2 T cell receptor beta chains presented below share a single source sample, sequenced in a study of blood T cell repertoires in COVID-19 (dated by TCRdb to the early 2020s). Library creation used the immunoSEQ multiplex PCR assay. TCRdb's version of the immuneACCESS table is confined to in-frame rearrangements and falls short of the full clone set. An unresolved V gene accounts for under half of the shortfall where checked; the remainder is of unknown origin. The sample contains 90,000 to 100,000 clones, about 86% of them found a single time. The biggest ten clones account for around 1.6% of the sample. The material sequenced was peripheral blood. All receptors come from a man older than 75 with acute or convalescent COVID-19.

The genes are TRBV28 and TRBJ1-4, with D uncertain. The CDR3 extends over 16 amino acids. The germline V gene encodes CDR1 MDHEN and CDR2 SYDVKM. The V end was cut by 2 bases, the J end by 7 bases, with 17 bases between. The CDR3 coding sequence is TGTGCCAGCAGTTTAGGTGGCCTCAGGTATGGTGAAAAACTGTTTTTT. It codes for CASSLGGLRYGEKLFF.

The chain joins TRBV3-1 (or the pseudogene TRBV3-2) to TRBJ2-7, with 8 bases fitting TRBD2. Germline V CDR1 and CDR2: LGHDT, YNNKEL (reference sequence). CDR3 size: 16 residues. V was pared by 0 bases and J by 7 bases, with 11 bases of the junction left unmatched. CDR3 residues: CASSQDSSGGPREQYF. The CDR3 DNA reads TGTGCCAGCAGCCAAGATAGTTCGGGAGGGCCGCGGGAGCAGTACTTC.